These 17 T cell receptor beta chains were all obtained from the same sample, sequenced in a study of blood T cell repertoires in COVID-19. Sequenced by immunoSEQ multiplex PCR; TCRdb stores in-frame clones only, minus some. The data hold about 39,000 clones, with about 82% observed a single time. The sequenced material came from peripheral blood. Receptor source: a human donor in a cohort sampled during active COVID-19.

The V call is TRBV4-2, the J call TRBJ2-1, with 8 bases fitting TRBD2. This CDR3 contains 15 residues. From germline, CDR1 is LGHNA and CDR2 YNFKEQ. V gave up 0 bases and J gave up 8 bases; unmatched junction bases: 6. As DNA, the CDR3 is TGTGCCAGCAGCCAAGAGTGGACTAGCTTCTATGAGCAGTTCTTC. It encodes CASSQEWTSFYEQFF.

This clone occurred once. The chain recombines TRBV6-5 with TRBJ1-4; 10 positions match TRBD1. This CDR3 is built from 14 residues. The germline V gene encodes CDR1 MNHEY and CDR2 SVGAGI. The J segment lost 6 bases and the V segment lost 5 bases, leaving 3 bases of the junction unmatched. Written as DNA, the CDR3 is TGTGCCAGCAGTCCTGGGACAGGGGATGAAAAACTGTTTTTT. Its translation is CASSPGTGDEKLFF.

The rearrangement uses TRBV12-3 or TRBV12-4 and TRBJ1-2, with D tentatively TRBD1 (5 bases). The CDR3 runs 13 residues. V lost 6 bases, J lost 5 bases, and 13 bases lay in between. CDR3 nucleotides: TGTGCCAGCAGGGGCCCAGGGAATTATGGCTACACCTTC. Residues: CASRGPGNYGYTF.

This clone was counted between two and nine times. This rearrangement joins TRBV9 to TRBJ1-2; TRBD1 matches at 9 bases. The germline gives CDR1 SGDLS, CDR2 YYNGEE. Germline trimming cut 2 bases from V and 8 bases from J; bases unmatched to any gene: 16. CDR3 length: 17 amino acids. The CDR3 loop reads CASSVGTGLPPGMGYTF. The CDR3 DNA follows: TGTGCCAGCAGCGTCGGGACAGGGCTTCCTCCAGGGATGGGCTACACCTTC.

The rearrangement links TRBV4-3 to TRBJ2-1; 9 bases match TRBD2. Unmatched junction bases numbered 6, after V lost 1 base and J lost 5 bases. The CDR3 consists of 16 residues. Germline assignment: CDR1 LGHNA and CDR2 YSLEER. For the CDR3, the DNA is TGCGCCAGCAGCCAAGCCGCTAGCGGGACCGACAATGAGCAGTTCTTC. Residues: CASSQAASGTDNEQFF.

This clone was observed a handful of times. The CDR3 bases are TGTGCCAGCATATCCGGGACAGCCAAAGCTTTCTTT. Translation gives CASISGTAKAFF. The chain couples TRBV3-1 (or the pseudogene TRBV3-2) to TRBJ1-1; 7 bases line up with TRBD1. The CDR3 extends over 12 amino acids. Germline V gene sequence: CDR1 LGHDT, CDR2 YNNKEL (reference sequence). Trimming cost V 7 bases and J 9 bases; bases outside gene matches: 8.

This clone was counted a few times. J is TRBJ2-3 and V is TRBV18, with 11 bases aligning to TRBD2. V was clipped by 3 bases and J by 6 bases; unmatched bases: 8. Per the germline V gene, CDR1 is KGHSH and CDR2 is LQKENI. The CDR3 extends over 16 amino acids. CDR3 loop: CASSPQQLAGVDTQYF. CDR3 nucleotides: TGTGCCAGCTCACCCCAACAACTAGCGGGAGTGGATACGCAGTATTTT.

This clone was detected only once. J is TRBJ2-7 and V is TRBV24-1; TRBD2 matches 11 bases. V trimming: 4 bases; J trimming: 4 bases; junction bases outside the gene matches: 11. CDR1 and CDR2 (germline): KGHDR, SFDVKD. The CDR3 sequence is 17 residues long. The CDR3: CATSEQYSGRAQYEQYF. Here the CDR3 DNA reads TGTGCCACCAGTGAGCAATATAGCGGGAGGGCCCAATACGAGCAGTACTTC.

The rearrangement links TRBV19 to TRBJ1-2; maybe TRBD1 (6 bases). This CDR3 has 16 amino acids. V dropped 9 bases and J dropped 6 bases, with 26 bases sitting between them. CDR1 and CDR2 (germline): LNHDA, SQIVND (reference sequence). This CDR3 is CASQRRTAPVGDGYTF. The CDR3 nucleotides read TGTGCCAGCCAGCGCCGGACAGCACCCGTGGGGGATGGCTACACCTTC. Variable domain in full (rest from reference TRBV19 and TRBJ1-2): DGGITQSPKYLFRKEGQNVTLSCEQNLNHDAMYWYRQDPGQGLRLIYYSQIVNDFQKGDIAEGYSVSREKKESFPLTVTSAQKNPTAFYLCASQRRTAPVGDGYTFGSGTRLTVV.

V usage is TRBV2 and J usage is TRBJ1-2, with 8 bases that match TRBD1. Trimming at V came to 2 bases and at J to 8 bases, leaving 7 bases not matched to a gene. The CDR3 sequence is 14 residues long. The germline V gene has CDR1 SNHLY and CDR2 FYNNEI. CDR3 loop: CASSEQGANYGYTF. The CDR3 coding sequence is TGTGCCAGCAGTGAACAGGGGGCGAATTACGGCTACACCTTC.

J is TRBJ2-5 and V is TRBV5-4; D is perhaps TRBD1 (5 bases). The CDR3 is 15 amino acids. V lost 4 bases, J lost 5 bases, and 18 bases lay in between. Germline CDR1 SGHNT, CDR2 YYREEE (reference sequence). The CDR3 coding sequence is TGTGCCAGCAGCCTTCCAGGGTCGACCGGGGAGACCCAGTACTTC. Translating it yields CASSLPGSTGETQYF.

This chain connects TRBV19 to TRBJ1-4, with 10 positions matching TRBD1. This CDR3 has 14 residues. In germline, CDR1 is LNHDA, CDR2 SQIVND (reference sequence). Trimming removed 8 bases from V and 5 bases from J; junction bases left unmatched: 5. The CDR3 nucleotides are TGTGCCAGTTGTGAGGACAGGGGGAATGAAAAACTGTTTTTT. Its protein is CASCEDRGNEKLFF.

V usage is TRBV12-3 or TRBV12-4 and J usage is TRBJ2-3; TRBD2 aligns across 7 bases. The CDR3 spans 13 residues. Trimming at V came to 7 bases and at J to 4 bases, leaving 5 bases not matched to a gene. The DNA for the CDR3 is TGTGCCAGCACATTGGCGGGGGCAGATACGCAGTATTTT. Residues: CASTLAGADTQYF.

The rearrangement uses TRBV7-8 and TRBJ1-6; 8 bases map to TRBD1. The CDR3 has 16 residues. After removal of 5 bases from V and 2 bases from J, the junction contained 5 bases not matched to a gene. Germline CDR1 SGHVS, CDR2 FQNEAQ. CDR3 in amino acids: CASSPDRVPYNSPLHF. The CDR3 coding sequence is TGTGCCAGCAGCCCGGACAGGGTCCCCTATAATTCACCCCTCCACTTT.

With respect to this clone: Within the sample, other DNA sequences also encode this same CDR3. The chain is built from TRBV5-4 and TRBJ2-5; TRBD2 might be the D (6 bases). The CDR3 length is 14 residues. V lost 2 bases, J lost 0 bases, and 8 bases lay in between. CDR1 and CDR2 from the germline V gene are SGHNT and YYREEE (reference sequence). Here the CDR3 reads CASSLGGYQETQYF. CDR3 DNA sequence: TGTGCCAGCAGCTTAGGAGGGTACCAAGAGACCCAGTACTTC.

DNA of the CDR3: TGTGCCAGCAGCGTAGAGAGGGCGGGAGGCTACACCTTC. Translation: CASSVERAGGYTF. The genes are TRBV9 and TRBJ1-2; D gene ambiguous. The germline gives CDR1 SGDLS, CDR2 YYNGEE. The CDR3 has 13 amino acids. V lost 0 bases to trimming and J lost 8 bases, with 11 bases between them.

This clone was counted a few times. The chain carries TRBV27 and TRBJ1-5, with no clear D. This CDR3 spans 14 amino acids. CDR1 is MNHEY, CDR2 SMNVEV, per germline (reference sequence). V was cut by 4 bases and J by 9 bases, with 16 bases left in between. CDR3 bases: TGTGCCAGCAGTTCCGCAGGAGGATCGTGGCCCCAGCATTTT. It encodes CASSSAGGSWPQHF.